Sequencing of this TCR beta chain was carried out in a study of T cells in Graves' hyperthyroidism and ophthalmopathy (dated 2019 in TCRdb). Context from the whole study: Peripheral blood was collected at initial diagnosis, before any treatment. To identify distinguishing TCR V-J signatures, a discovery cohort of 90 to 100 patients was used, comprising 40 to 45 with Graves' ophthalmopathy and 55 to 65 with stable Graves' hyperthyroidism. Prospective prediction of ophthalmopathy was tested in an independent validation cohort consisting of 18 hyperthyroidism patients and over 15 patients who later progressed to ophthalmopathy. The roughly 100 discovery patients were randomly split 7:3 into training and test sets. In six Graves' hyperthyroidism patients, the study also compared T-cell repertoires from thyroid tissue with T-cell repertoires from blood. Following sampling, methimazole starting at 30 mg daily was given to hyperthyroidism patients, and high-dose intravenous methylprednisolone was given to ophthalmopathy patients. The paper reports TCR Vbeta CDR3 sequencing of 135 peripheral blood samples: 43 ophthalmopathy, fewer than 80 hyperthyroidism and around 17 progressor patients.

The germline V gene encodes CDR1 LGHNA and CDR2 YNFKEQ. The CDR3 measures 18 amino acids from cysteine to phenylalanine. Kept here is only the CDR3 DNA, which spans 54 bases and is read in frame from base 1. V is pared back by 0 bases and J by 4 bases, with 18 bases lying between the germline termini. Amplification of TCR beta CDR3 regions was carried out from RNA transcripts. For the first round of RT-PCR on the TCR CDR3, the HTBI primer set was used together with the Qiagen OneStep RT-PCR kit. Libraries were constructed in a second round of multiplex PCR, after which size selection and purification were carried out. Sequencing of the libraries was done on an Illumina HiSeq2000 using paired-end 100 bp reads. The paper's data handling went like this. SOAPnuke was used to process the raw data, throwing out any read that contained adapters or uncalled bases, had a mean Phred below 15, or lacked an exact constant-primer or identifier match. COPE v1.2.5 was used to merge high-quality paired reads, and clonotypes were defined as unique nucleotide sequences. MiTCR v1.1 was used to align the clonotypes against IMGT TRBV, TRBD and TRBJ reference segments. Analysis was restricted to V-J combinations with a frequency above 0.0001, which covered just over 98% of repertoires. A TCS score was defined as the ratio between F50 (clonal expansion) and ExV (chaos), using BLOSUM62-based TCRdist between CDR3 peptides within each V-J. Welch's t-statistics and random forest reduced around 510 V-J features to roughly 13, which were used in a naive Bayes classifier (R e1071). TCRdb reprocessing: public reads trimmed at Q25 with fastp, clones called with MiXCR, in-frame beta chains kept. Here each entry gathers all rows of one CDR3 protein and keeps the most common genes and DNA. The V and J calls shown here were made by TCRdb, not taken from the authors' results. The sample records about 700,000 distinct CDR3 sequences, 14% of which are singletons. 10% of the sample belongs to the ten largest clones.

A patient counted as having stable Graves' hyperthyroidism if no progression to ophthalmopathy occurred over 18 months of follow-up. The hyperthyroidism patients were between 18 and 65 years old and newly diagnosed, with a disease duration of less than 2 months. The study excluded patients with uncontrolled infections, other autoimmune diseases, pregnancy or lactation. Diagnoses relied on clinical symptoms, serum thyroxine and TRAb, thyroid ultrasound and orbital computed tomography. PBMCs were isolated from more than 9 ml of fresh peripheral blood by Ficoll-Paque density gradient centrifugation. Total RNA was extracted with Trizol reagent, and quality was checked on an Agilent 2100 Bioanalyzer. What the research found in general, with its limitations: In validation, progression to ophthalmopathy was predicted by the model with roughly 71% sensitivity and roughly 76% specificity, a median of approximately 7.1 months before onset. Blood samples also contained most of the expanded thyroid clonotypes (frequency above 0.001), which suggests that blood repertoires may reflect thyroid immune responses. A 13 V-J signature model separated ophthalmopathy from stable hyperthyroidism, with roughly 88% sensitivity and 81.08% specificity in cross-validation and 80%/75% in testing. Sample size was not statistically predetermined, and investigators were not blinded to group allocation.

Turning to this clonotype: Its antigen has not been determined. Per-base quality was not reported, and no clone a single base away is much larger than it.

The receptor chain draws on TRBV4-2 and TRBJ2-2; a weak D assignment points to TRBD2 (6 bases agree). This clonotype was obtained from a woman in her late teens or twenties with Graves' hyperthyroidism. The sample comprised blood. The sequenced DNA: TGTGCCAGCAGCCAAGATATTCTTGGGCTAGCGCTCACCGGGGAGCTGTTTTTT. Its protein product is CASSQDILGLALTGELFF.